The sequence of this TCR beta chain was determined in a study of CD8 T cells in ankylosing spondylitis. TCRdb fed the 5' RACE reads into MiXCR, producing one record per CDR3 protein. The table records 50,000 to 65,000 distinct CDR3 sequences, about 7.8% of them present only once. The CDR3 has 15 amino acids. V lost 4 bases to trimming and J lost 4 bases, with 15 bases between them. Germline lookup yields CDR1 MRHNA and CDR2 SNTAGT. Regarding the study as a whole: The authors reported significant enrichment of disease-linked clones in matched ankylosing spondylitis synovial fluid. Blood from ankylosing spondylitis patients appeared to carry a characteristic roughly 8-variant TCR beta motif.

This clonotype was picked up many times. Its antigen is undetermined. This receptor was obtained from a female donor with ankylosing spondylitis or in good health (not recorded which). The sample taken for sequencing was blood, either unsorted or a sorted T cell fraction (not recorded which). The chain employs TRBV6-4 and TRBJ2-3; D is perhaps TRBD1 (6 bases). CDR3 bases: TGTGCCAGCAGTGTAACAGGGAGTCCTCCAGATACGCAGTATTTT. Protein sequence: CASSVTGSPPDTQYF.